This TCR beta chain comes out of a study of beta chain features in type 1 diabetes. The CDR3 is 13 amino acids. Trimming removed 6 bases at V and 1 base at J, with 12 bases between. In germline, CDR1 is SQVTM, CDR2 ANQGSEA. Every bit of the isolated RNA underwent reverse transcription, so sequencing read expressed TCRB transcripts. Using immunoSEQ multiplex PCR, the repertoire was profiled, and TCRdb retains in-frame clones only, with some absent. This table holds about 260,000 clones, about 70% found once. The chain links TRBV29-1 to TRBJ1-1; D not resolved. The TCR originated in a man aged 30-40 years in good health. Sequencing used naive CD4+ T cells from blood. This CDR3 is CSVAGKGNTEAFF. The CDR3 region has the DNA TGCAGCGTCGCCGGGAAAGGGAACACTGAAGCTTTCTTT.